A selection of T cell receptor beta chains follows, all from one sample in a study of CD4+ T cells in melanoma. TCRdb's table, derived via immunoSEQ multiplex PCR, lists solely in-frame clones and lacks some. The sample has tens of thousands of clones; approximately 74% are singletons. Sequenced: tumor tissue. Source of these receptors: a human donor with melanoma. The CDR3 runs from the conserved cysteine through the conserved F or W. The order of the fields is clone size, V gene, J gene, D gene, CDR3 DNA, CDR3 protein. A D gene is named only where the DNA matches it firmly. The size of a clone is reported for some rows only, either as once, few or many, or as a class for expanded clones.

-	TRBV7-3	TRBJ2-7	-	TGTGCCAGCAGCTTAGTGGACTACGAGCAGTACTTC	CASSLVDYEQYF
-	TRBV4-2	TRBJ1-4	-	TGTGCCAGCAGCCAAGGGCAGGGAGGGGCAACTAATGAAAAACTGTTTTTT	CASSQGQGGATNEKLFF
few	TRBV6-1	TRBJ1-5	-	TGTGCCAGCAGTGGGGTTTATGGCAATCAGCCCCAGCATTTT	CASSGVYGNQPQHF
many	TRBV7-7	TRBJ1-5	-	TGTGCTAGCAGCCCAGGACCTCTTAGCAATCAGCCCCAGCATTTT	CASSPGPLSNQPQHF
-	TRBV10-1	TRBJ2-7	-	TGCGCCAGCAGTGAGTCGATCGTACCTTACGAGCAGTACTTC	CASSESIVPYEQYF
-	TRBV7-8	TRBJ2-7	-	TGTGCCAGCAGCTTAGCAGGGGGTCTCGACGAGCAGTACTTC	CASSLAGGLDEQYF
-	TRBV7-2	TRBJ2-7	TRBD1	TGTGCCAGCAGCTCGCCCGGGACAGGGACATACGAGCAGTACTTC	CASSSPGTGTYEQYF
-	TRBV28	TRBJ2-2	-	TGTGCCAGCAGTCCCTTAACGGGGGAGAGGTTCACCGGGGAGCTGTTTTTT	CASSPLTGERFTGELFF
-	TRBV19	TRBJ1-1	-	TGTGCCAGTACCCTAACAGGGATTGAAGCTTTCTTT	CASTLTGIEAFF
-	TRBV7-6	TRBJ1-5	-	TGTGCCAGCAGCCTGACGGACGGAGATTTT	CASSLTDGDF
few	TRBV29-1	TRBJ2-5	-	TGCAGCGTTCTAGCTTCTCAGGAGACCCAGTACTTC	CSVLASQETQYF
-	TRBV9	TRBJ2-2	TRBD1	TGTGCCAGCAGCTCGGCAGGGGGTATGGACGGGGAGCTGTTTTTT	CASSSAGGMDGELFF
-	TRBV19	TRBJ1-3	-	TGTGCCAGTGTAGGACAGACGGACACCATATATTTT	CASVGQTDTIYF
-	TRBV7-2	TRBJ2-2	TRBD1	TGTGCCAGCAGCGATGTCCGGGACAGGGGGCTGGTCGGGGAGCTGTTTTTT	CASSDVRDRGLVGELFF
-	TRBV4-1	TRBJ1-2	TRBD1	TGCGCCAGCAGCCCGAGGGACAGGGGGCAGTATGGCTACACCTTC	CASSPRDRGQYGYTF
-	TRBV2	TRBJ2-5	-	TGTGCCAGCAGTGAAGACAGTTCAGAGACCCAGTACTTC	CASSEDSSETQYF
few	TRBV5-1	TRBJ2-5	-	TGCGCCAGCAGCTTGTTCCGGGAAGGCCAAGAGACCCAGTACTTC	CASSLFREGQETQYF
-	TRBV6-6	TRBJ2-5	-	TGTGCCAGCAGGATAAATCGACAAGAGACCCAGTACTTC	CASRINRQETQYF
-	TRBV5-6	TRBJ1-6	TRBD1	TGTGCCAGCAGCTTCCAGGGGGAGAATTCACCCCTCCACTTT	CASSFQGENSPLHF
-	TRBV7-9	TRBJ2-7	-	TGTGCCAGCAGCTTTAGGTTCTCGCCCGGGAGGGGGCCCTCCTACGAGCAGTACTTC	CASSFRFSPGRGPSYEQYF
-	TRBV11-1	TRBJ2-5	TRBD1	TGTGCCAGCAGCTGGACAGGACGAGAGACCCAGTACTTC	CASSWTGRETQYF
-	TRBV9	TRBJ2-3	-	TGTGCCAGCAGCGTTATCGGAATTGGCCGTTCAGGGGATACGCAGTATTTT	CASSVIGIGRSGDTQYF
-	TRBV6-6	TRBJ1-5	-	TGTGCCAGCAGTTACTCCTTGGCCCAGCATTTT	CASSYSLAQHF
-	TRBV4-1	TRBJ2-3	-	TGCGCCAGCAGCCAAGAGGGCTATACGGGAGATACGCAGTATTTT	CASSQEGYTGDTQYF
-	TRBV7-2	TRBJ2-3	-	TGTGCCAGCAGCTTAGCGGGACAATGGGATACGCAGTATTTT	CASSLAGQWDTQYF
few	TRBV7-2	TRBJ1-4	TRBD1	TGTGCCAGCAGCTTAGGTGGCGGCCAGGGGGACGAAAAACTGTTTTTT	CASSLGGGQGDEKLFF
-	TRBV5-1	TRBJ2-1	TRBD1	TGCGCCAGCAGCTTGGTGACAGGGGGTTACAATGAGCAGTTCTTC	CASSLVTGGYNEQFF
-	TRBV28	TRBJ1-2	TRBD1	TGTGCCAGCAGACCGACAGGGAACTATGGCTACACCTTC	CASRPTGNYGYTF
-	TRBV5-4	TRBJ2-7	-	TGTGCCAGCAGCTTGGCCCCAGGGACCTCCTACGAGCAGTACTTC	CASSLAPGTSYEQYF
-	TRBV11-2	TRBJ2-1	-	TGTGCCAGCAGCTCCCACAGGGAAGGAGCCTACAATGAGCAGTTCTTC	CASSSHREGAYNEQFF
-	TRBV29-1	TRBJ1-2	-	TGCAGCGTTGTGACCCCGAGCGACGATTTCCATGGCTACACCTTC	CSVVTPSDDFHGYTF
once	TRBV19	TRBJ2-1	TRBD1	TGTGCCAGTAAACCCCGGGACAGGGGAAAGGTCATCGACAATGAGCAGTTCTTC	CASKPRDRGKVIDNEQFF
-	TRBV25-1	TRBJ2-3	-	TGTGCCAGCAGGCCCAAGGGCAGGGACAGCACAGATACGCAGTATTTT	CASRPKGRDSTDTQYF
few	TRBV6-6	TRBJ2-2	TRBD1	TGTGCCAGCATCCCGTACAGGGGGTACGCCGGGGAGCTGTTTTTT	CASIPYRGYAGELFF
-	TRBV6-5	TRBJ1-2	-	TGTGCCAGCAGACTCTCCGGGACGGATCTCTATGGCTACACCTTC	CASRLSGTDLYGYTF
-	TRBV27	TRBJ2-5	-	TGTGCCAGCCGCGCCGGGGGCACCCCCAGGGAGACCCAGTACTTC	CASRAGGTPRETQYF
-	TRBV7-2	TRBJ2-2	-	TGTGCCAGCAGCTTAGTATTGGGCTCCGGGGAGCTGTTTTTT	CASSLVLGSGELFF
-	TRBV5-1	TRBJ1-1	-	TGCGCCAGCAGCTGGGGATTCAGGGAGGGGAACACTGAAGCTTTCTTT	CASSWGFREGNTEAFF
once	TRBV5-1	TRBJ2-1	TRBD2	TGCGCCAGCAGCTTGGGGGGAGCGGGGCTGAATGAGCAGTTCTTC	CASSLGGAGLNEQFF
-	TRBV7-9	TRBJ2-7	-	TGTGCCAGCAGTACCGGGATTTACGAGCAGTACTTC	CASSTGIYEQYF
-	TRBV9	TRBJ1-1	-	TGTGCCAGCAGCGTAGAGTACAGGGTAGGCGGCACTGAAGCTTTCTTT	CASSVEYRVGGTEAFF
-	TRBV25-1	TRBJ2-3	TRBD2	TGTGCCAGCAGTTCACCGGGGGGAGATACGCAGTATTTT	CASSSPGGDTQYF
-	TRBV7-6	TRBJ2-3	-	TGTGCCAGCAGCTCCCGCTGGGGGCGGGATACGCAGTATTTT	CASSSRWGRDTQYF
-	TRBV9	TRBJ2-5	TRBD2	TGTGCCAGCAGCGTACAGGGAGGGGAAGAGACCCAGTACTTC	CASSVQGGEETQYF
-	TRBV6-1	TRBJ2-1	-	TGTGCCAGCACCGGACAAGGGGGTTATTACAATGAGCAGTTCTTC	CASTGQGGYYNEQFF
many	TRBV7-3	TRBJ1-2	-	TGTGCCAGCAGCTTAGGAGGGGACTATGGCTACACCTTC	CASSLGGDYGYTF
-	TRBV27	TRBJ2-1	-	TGTGCCACCGCAGGGGGAGGGAACAATGAGCAGTTCTTC	CATAGGGNNEQFF
few	TRBV5-4	TRBJ2-1	TRBD2	TGTGCCAGCAGCTGGGATAGCGGGGGGGCCAGTGAGCAGTTCTTC	CASSWDSGGASEQFF
-	TRBV5-4	TRBJ2-7	TRBD1	TGTGCCAGCAGTAAACAGGGGTCCTACGAGCAGTACTTC	CASSKQGSYEQYF
many	TRBV2	TRBJ2-1	-	TGTGCCAGCAGTGAAAATGGGTTACGAAGCTCCTACAATGAGCAGTTCTTC	CASSENGLRSSYNEQFF
-	TRBV7-2	TRBJ2-1	TRBD2	TGTGCCAGCAGCCCACGGTTAGCGGGAGGAGAGCAGTTCTTC	CASSPRLAGGEQFF
few	TRBV25-1	TRBJ1-2	-	TGTGCCAGCAGTGAAGACGGGAGGGGCTATGGCTACACCTTC	CASSEDGRGYGYTF
-	TRBV4-3	TRBJ1-5	TRBD1	TGCGCCAGCAGCCAAGATCTCGGGACAGGGTTTAGGAACCAGCCCCAGCATTTT	CASSQDLGTGFRNQPQHF